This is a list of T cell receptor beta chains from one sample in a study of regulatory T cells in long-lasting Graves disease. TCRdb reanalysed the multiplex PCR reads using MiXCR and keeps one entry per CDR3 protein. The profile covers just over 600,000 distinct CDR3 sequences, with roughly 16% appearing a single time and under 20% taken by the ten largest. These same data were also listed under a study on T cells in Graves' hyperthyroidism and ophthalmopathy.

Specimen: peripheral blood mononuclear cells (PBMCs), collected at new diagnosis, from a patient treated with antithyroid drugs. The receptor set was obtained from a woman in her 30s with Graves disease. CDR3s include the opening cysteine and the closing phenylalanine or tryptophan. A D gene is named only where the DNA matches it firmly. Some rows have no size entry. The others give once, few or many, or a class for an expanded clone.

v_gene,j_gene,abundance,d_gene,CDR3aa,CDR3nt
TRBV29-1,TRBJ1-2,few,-,CSGLQRGYGYTF,TGCAGCGGGCTCCAGAGGGGTTATGGCTACACCTTC
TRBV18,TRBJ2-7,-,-,CASSSSRGDEQYF,TGTGCCAGCTCATCGTCGAGGGGCGACGAGCAGTACTTC
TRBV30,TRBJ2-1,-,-,CACGRQGSYNEQFF,TGTGCCTGTGGGAGGCAGGGGTCGTACAATGAGCAGTTCTTC
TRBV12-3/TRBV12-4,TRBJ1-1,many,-,CASSPTAREAFF,TGTGCCAGCAGCCCGACTGCGCGGGAAGCTTTCTTT
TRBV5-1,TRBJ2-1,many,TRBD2,CASNWGGSYNEQFF,TGCGCCAGCAACTGGGGGGGCTCCTACAATGAGCAGTTCTTC
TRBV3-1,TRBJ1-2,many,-,CASSLRTAGTYGYTF,TGTGCCAGCAGTCTACGGACAGCCGGAACCTATGGCTACACCTTC
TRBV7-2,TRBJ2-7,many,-,CASSLGPADEQYF,TGTGCCAGCAGCTTAGGCCCAGCGGACGAGCAGTACTTC
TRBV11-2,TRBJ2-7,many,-,CASSSPTRDSTYEQYF,TGTGCCAGCAGCTCACCGACGCGGGACTCTACCTACGAGCAGTACTTC
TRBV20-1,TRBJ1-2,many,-,CSASTGADYGYTF,TGCAGTGCTAGTACAGGAGCCGACTATGGCTACACCTTC
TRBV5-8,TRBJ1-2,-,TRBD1,CASSSTGLLGYTF,TGTGCCAGCAGCTCGACAGGGCTATTGGGCTACACCTTC
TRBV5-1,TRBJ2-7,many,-,CASSGSGTPYEQYF,TGTGCCAGCAGTGGGTCAGGGACCCCCTACGAGCAGTACTTC
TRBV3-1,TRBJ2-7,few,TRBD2,CASSHQTSGSFGYRQYF,TGTGCCAGCAGCCACCAGACTAGCGGGAGTTTTGGTTACCGGCAGTACTTC
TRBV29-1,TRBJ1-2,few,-,CSVEIPGTGADGYTF,TGCAGCGTTGAGATTCCCGGGACCGGCGCAGATGGCTACACCTTC
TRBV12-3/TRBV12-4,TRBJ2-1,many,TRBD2,CASSPPGRLAGHNEQFF,TGTGCCAGCAGTCCCCCAGGTCGGCTAGCGGGCCACAATGAGCAGTTCTTC
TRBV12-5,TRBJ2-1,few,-,CASGLMNEQFF,TGTGCTAGTGGTCTCATGAATGAGCAGTTCTTC
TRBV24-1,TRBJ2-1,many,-,CATSGPDDEQFF,TGTGCCACCAGTGGCCCCGATGATGAGCAGTTCTTC
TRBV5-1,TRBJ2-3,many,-,CASNHRELPDTQYF,TGCGCCAGCAACCACCGGGAGTTACCAGATACGCAGTATTTT
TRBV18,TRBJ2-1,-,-,CASSPSLGADEQFF,TGTGCCAGCTCACCGTCCTTAGGAGCCGATGAGCAGTTCTTC
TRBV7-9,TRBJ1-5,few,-,CASRSDGNQPQHF,TGTGCCAGCAGGTCGGACGGGAATCAGCCCCAGCATTTT
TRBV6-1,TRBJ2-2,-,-,CASREGQLNTGELFF,TGTGCCAGCAGGGAGGGACAGTTGAACACCGGGGAGCTGTTTTTT
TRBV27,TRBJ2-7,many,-,CASNPAGTLSSYEQYF,TGTGCCAGTAACCCTGCCGGGACACTCAGCTCCTACGAGCAGTACTTC
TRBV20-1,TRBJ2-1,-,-,CSAPPNSYNEQFF,TGCAGTGCTCCCCCAAACTCCTACAATGAGCAGTTCTTC
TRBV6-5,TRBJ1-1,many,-,CASSSLNSDTEAFF,TGTGCCAGCAGTTCTTTAAACTCAGACACTGAAGCTTTCTTT
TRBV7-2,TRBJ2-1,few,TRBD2,CASSGGTSLSNEQFF,TGTGCCAGCAGCGGGGGGACTAGCTTGAGTAATGAGCAGTTCTTC
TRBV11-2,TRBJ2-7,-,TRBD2,CASSPRGEYRREQYF,TGTGCCAGCAGCCCCCGGGGGGAATACCGACGCGAGCAGTACTTC
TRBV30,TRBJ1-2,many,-,CAWSRGYYGYTF,TGTGCCTGGAGTCGGGGGTACTATGGCTACACCTTC
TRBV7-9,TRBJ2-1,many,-,CASSRPEFDEQFF,TGTGCCAGCAGCCGACCCGAGTTCGATGAGCAGTTCTTC
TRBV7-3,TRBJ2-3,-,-,CASSVGSGEFTDTQYF,TGTGCCAGCAGCGTAGGGAGTGGTGAATTCACAGATACGCAGTATTTT
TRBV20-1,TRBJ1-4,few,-,CSARDYVTGEKLFF,TGCAGTGCTAGAGACTACGTGACGGGGGAAAAACTGTTTTTT
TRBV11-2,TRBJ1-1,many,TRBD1,CASSYTGTVNTEAFF,TGTGCCAGCAGCTATACCGGGACAGTGAACACTGAAGCTTTCTTT
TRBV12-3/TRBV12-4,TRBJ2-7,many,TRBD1,CASSIGQASLYEQYF,TGTGCCAGCAGTATAGGACAGGCTTCGTTGTACGAGCAGTACTTC
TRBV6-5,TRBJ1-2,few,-,CASSYKRGEGYGYTF,TGTGCCAGCAGTTATAAACGGGGGGAGGGCTATGGCTACACCTTC
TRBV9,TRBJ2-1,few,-,CASSATVVYSYNEQFF,TGTGCCAGCAGCGCCACAGTGGTTTACTCCTACAATGAGCAGTTCTTC
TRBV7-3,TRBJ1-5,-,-,CASSVGESQPQHF,TGTGCCAGCAGCGTTGGGGAGAGTCAGCCCCAGCATTTT
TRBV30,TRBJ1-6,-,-,CAWSFLGNSPLHF,TGTGCCTGGAGCTTTTTGGGCAATTCACCCCTCCACTTT
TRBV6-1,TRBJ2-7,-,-,CASMADLLYEQYF,TGTGCCAGCATGGCAGATCTCCTCTACGAGCAGTACTTC